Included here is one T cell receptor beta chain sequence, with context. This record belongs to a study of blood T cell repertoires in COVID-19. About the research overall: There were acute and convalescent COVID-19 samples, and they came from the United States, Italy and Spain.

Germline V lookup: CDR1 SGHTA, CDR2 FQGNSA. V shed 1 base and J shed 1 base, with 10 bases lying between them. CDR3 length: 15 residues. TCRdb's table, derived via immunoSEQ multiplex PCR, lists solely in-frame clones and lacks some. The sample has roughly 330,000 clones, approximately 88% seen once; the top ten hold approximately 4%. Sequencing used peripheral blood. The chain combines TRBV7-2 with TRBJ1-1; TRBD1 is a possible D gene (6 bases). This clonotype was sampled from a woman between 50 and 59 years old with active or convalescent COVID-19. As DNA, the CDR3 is TGTGCCAGCAGCTTAGGGATGACAGGGAACACTGAAGCTTTCTTT. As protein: CASSLGMTGNTEAFF.